This TCR beta chain originates from a study of sequential checkpoint blockade in melanoma. General observations from the study: T-cell fraction and clonality followed PD-L1 and CD8+ counts, not mutational load.

This clone has just a few counts. Its antigen is not identified. The treatment is: randomized to nivolumab then ipilimumab (arm A) or the reverse (arm B). Assay: immunoSEQ multiplex PCR; the TCRdb copy retains only in-frame clones and omits some. This sample carries about 6,700 clones, roughly a quarter of them seen once, and the ten largest clones take approximately 8.7%. The V and J ends lost 4 bases and 4 bases, in that order; junction bases with no gene match: 7. This CDR3 spans 16 amino acids. CDR1 is SGHRS, CDR2 YFSETQ, per germline. Material: tumor tissue (inferred from file names), obtained from a patient given nivolumab and ipilimumab in sequence. The chain combines TRBV5-1 with TRBJ2-3; the match to TRBD2 covers 12 bases. The clonotype comes from a human donor with melanoma. The CDR3 protein is CASSQDLAGGPDTQYF. In DNA form, the CDR3 reads TGCGCCAGCAGCCAAGATCTAGCGGGAGGGCCAGATACGCAGTATTTT.